This T cell receptor beta chain was identified during a study of early T cells in non-severe SARS-CoV-2 infection. Findings and limits, study-wide: The matching step, a VDJdb search, favored anti-spike CD8 responses and missed private and CD4 specificities.

This clonotype was seen repeatedly, ten times or more. Its cognate antigen is unknown. The CDR3 runs to 17 residues. The library protocol tagged individual cDNA molecules with unique molecular identifiers. TCRdb called the 5' RACE reads again in MiXCR, with one record for every CDR3 protein. This table has roughly 60,000 distinct CDR3 sequences, 10% to 15% appearing once. The sequence was collected from an adult who was a healthcare worker with PCR-confirmed SARS-CoV-2 infection or an uninfected control (not recorded which). The sequenced material came from whole blood. This chain joins TRBV21-1 and TRBJ2-7; TRBD1 reflects the table's D call only, with no check against the DNA. TRBV21-1 is a listed pseudogene. The CDR3 spells CASSKTPPLSEVHEQYF. The CDR3 nucleotides are TGTGCCAGCAGCAAGACTCCCCCACTTTCCGAGGTACACGAGCAGTACTTC.